The 21 T cell receptor beta chains below come from one sample, sequenced in a study of B cell selection in AIRE deficiency. TCRdb keeps only in-frame clones here, not all; method: immunoSEQ multiplex PCR. Of fewer than 25,000 clones detected, approximately 96% appear once; the ten largest clones hold approximately 0.17%. Sorting defined conventional CD4 T cells as CD4+CD127+. Sequenced input: CD4+CD127+ conventional T cells sorted from PBMCs. Receptors originate from a human donor in good health.

The rearrangement links TRBV6-5 to TRBJ1-2; 8 nucleotides line up with TRBD1. Unmatched junction bases numbered 9, after V lost 7 bases and J lost 5 bases. Germline loops: CDR1 MNHEY, CDR2 SVGAGI. The CDR3 runs to 14 residues. The CDR3 reads CASTRRTGQYGYTF. The CDR3 coding sequence is TGTGCCAGCACCAGAAGGACAGGGCAATATGGCTACACCTTC.

V is TRBV6-1 and J is TRBJ2-3, with a tentative D call TRBD2 (5 bases). Deletions cut 6 bases from V and 4 bases from J, with 14 bases between. Germline V lookup: CDR1 MNHNS, CDR2 SASEGT. This CDR3 is 14 amino acids long. The CDR3 loop is CASRDTRVSDTQYF. The CDR3 DNA sequence: TGTGCCAGCAGGGATACTAGAGTCTCAGATACGCAGTATTTT.

The chain combines TRBV19 with TRBJ1-3, with D possibly matching TRBD1 (5 bases). This CDR3 has 15 residues. Germline assignment: CDR1 LNHDA and CDR2 SQIVND (reference sequence). With 7 bases removed from V and 3 bases from J, the gap between germline ends came to 16 bases. The CDR3 DNA is TGTGCCAGTACCCTACAGTGGGGGAGTGGAAACACCATATATTTT. It translates to CASTLQWGSGNTIYF.

The chain couples TRBV4-3 to TRBJ2-2, with 8 positions matching TRBD1. V trimming: 3 bases; J trimming: 6 bases; junction bases outside the gene matches: 9. Per the germline V gene, CDR1 is LGHNA and CDR2 is YSLEER. This CDR3 is built from 16 residues. The CDR3 sequence is CASSHLTGGYAGELFF. DNA of the CDR3: TGCGCCAGCAGCCACCTTACAGGGGGATACGCCGGGGAGCTGTTTTTT.

This chain uses TRBV19 with TRBJ2-2, with D unresolved. The germline V gene encodes CDR1 LNHDA and CDR2 SQIVND (reference sequence). The CDR3 has 11 residues. The V end was cut by 3 bases, the J end by 5 bases, with 1 base between. As DNA, the CDR3 is TGTGCCAGTAGTATTACCGGGGAGCTGTTTTTT. Translated, it gives CASSITGELFF.

The chain has TRBV7-2 and TRBJ2-3, with 9 nucleotides matching TRBD1. Germline CDR1 and CDR2: SGHTA and FQGNSA. The CDR3 has 14 amino acids. The trim removed 1 base at V and 4 bases at J, leaving 0 bases unmatched. CDR3 region: CASSLGTGADTQYF. The CDR3 nucleotides are TGTGCCAGCAGCTTAGGGACAGGGGCAGATACGCAGTATTTT.

The J gene is TRBJ2-7, the V gene TRBV5-1; weak D call: TRBD1 (6 bases). The CDR3 sequence is 14 residues long. CDR1 SGHRS and CDR2 YFSETQ come from the germline V gene. The V end was cut by 2 bases, the J end by 0 bases, with 9 bases between. The DNA of the CDR3 is TGCGCCAGCAGCTTACAGGGAACCTCCTACGAGCAGTACTTC. Protein sequence: CASSLQGTSYEQYF.

This chain connects TRBV29-1 to TRBJ1-1; no firm D call. V was shortened by 5 bases and J by 6 bases, with 10 bases between the two germline ends. Germline lookup yields CDR1 SQVTM and CDR2 ANQGSEA. CDR3 length: 11 amino acids. CDR3 coding DNA: TGCAGCGTTCGGAAAAGCGCTGAAGCTTTCTTT. It specifies CSVRKSAEAFF.

This clone occurred once. The rearrangement uses TRBV6-1 and TRBJ1-1; D gene uncertain. Trimming cost V 8 bases and J 1 base, with 14 bases left between them. This CDR3 has 14 amino acids. CDR1 and CDR2 (germline): MNHNS, SASEGT. The CDR3 spells CASRHWAANTEAFF. The CDR3 DNA follows: TGTGCCAGCCGACATTGGGCCGCGAACACTGAAGCTTTCTTT.

The chain joins TRBV7-7 to TRBJ1-4; 7 nucleotides line up with TRBD1. Per germline, CDR1 SSHAT and CDR2 FNYEAQ (reference sequence). After removal of 5 bases from V and 3 bases from J, the junction contained 6 bases not matched to a gene. The CDR3 length is 15 residues. CDR3 sequence (DNA): TGTGCCAGCAGCCCAAACAGGGGAGCTAATGAAAAACTGTTTTTT. Protein sequence: CASSPNRGANEKLFF.

The chain carries TRBV30 and TRBJ1-5, with D possibly being TRBD1 (5 bases). This CDR3 is built from 13 residues. Germline V lookup: CDR1 GTSNPN, CDR2 SVGIG (reference sequence). Deletions cut 3 bases from V and 2 bases from J, with 8 bases between. DNA of the CDR3: TGTGCCTGGAGCGCACAGGGCAATCAGCCCCAGCATTTT. Amino acid sequence: CAWSAQGNQPQHF.

The chain joins TRBV5-1 to TRBJ1-4; unclear D gene. The CDR3 length is 14 residues. Between the trimmed V and J ends, which lost 4 bases and 0 bases, there was a span of 7 bases. Germline V lookup: CDR1 SGHRS, CDR2 YFSETQ. Here the CDR3 DNA reads TGCGCCAGCAGCCGGGTCGCAACTAATGAAAAACTGTTTTTT. As protein: CASSRVATNEKLFF.

The chain combines TRBV19 with TRBJ1-5; the match to TRBD1 covers 7 bases. CDR1 and CDR2 (germline): LNHDA, SQIVND (reference sequence). Losses at the gene ends were 5 bases for V and 6 bases for J; bases not matched to a gene: 16. The CDR3 totals 17 residues. The CDR3 loop reads CASSPLPRNRGGQPQHF. Here the CDR3 DNA reads TGTGCCAGTAGTCCACTCCCCCGTAACAGGGGAGGTCAGCCCCAGCATTTT.

Here the CDR3 reads CASSSRQEADTQYF. CDR3 DNA: TGTGCCAGCAGCTCAAGACAGGAGGCAGATACGCAGTATTTT. The chain uses TRBV11-2 and TRBJ2-3; weak D call: TRBD1 (6 bases). Germline V CDR1 and CDR2: SGHAT, FQNNGV. With 4 bases removed from V and 4 bases from J, the gap between germline ends came to 12 bases. This CDR3 region has 14 residues. Full variable domain (remainder filled in from reference TRBV11-2 and TRBJ2-3): EAGVAQSPRYKIIEKRQSVAFWCNPISGHATLYWYQQILGQGPKLLIQFQNNGVVDDSQLPKDRFSAERLKGVDSTLKIQPAKLEDSAVYLCASSSRQEADTQYFGPGTRLTVL.

This chain joins TRBV5-5 and TRBJ2-2; a weak D match, TRBD2 (5 bases). The CDR3 totals 14 residues. Germline V gene data show CDR1 as SGHKS and CDR2 as YYEKEE (reference sequence). V dropped 4 bases and J dropped 7 bases, with 14 bases sitting between them. CDR3 sequence reads: CASSPGNVDGELFF. CDR3 in DNA: TGTGCCAGCAGCCCGGGGAACGTGGACGGGGAGCTGTTTTTT.

This clone was seen only once. The chain joins TRBV5-8 to TRBJ1-1; D unclear. Trimming left V 0 bases short and J 11 bases short, with 20 bases between. The CDR3 sequence is 15 residues long. The germline V gene has CDR1 SGHTS and CDR2 YDEGEE. CDR3 DNA sequence: TGTGCCAGCAGCTTGGGACGGAAAGCGGCATTCTGGGCTTTCTTT. It encodes CASSLGRKAAFWAFF.

This clone was detected once. This sequence joins TRBV19 and TRBJ1-6; a weak D match, TRBD1 (5 bases). CDR1 and CDR2 from the germline V gene are LNHDA and SQIVND (reference sequence). V dropped 10 bases and J dropped 6 bases, with 16 bases sitting between them. This CDR3 has 14 amino acids. CDR3: CAIGGERGNSPLHF. The DNA of the CDR3 is TGTGCCATTGGAGGCGAAAGGGGTAATTCACCCCTCCACTTT.

V usage is TRBV25-1 and J usage is TRBJ1-5; D is possibly TRBD1 (5 bases). CDR1 is MGHDK and CDR2 is SYGVNS in the germline V gene. The germline V and J ends were trimmed by 2 bases and 4 bases, with 12 bases remaining between them. The length of the CDR3 is 15 residues. This CDR3 is CASSEPGAGNQPQHF. CDR3 bases: TGTGCCAGCAGTGAACCCGGGGCGGGGAATCAGCCCCAGCATTTT.

This rearrangement joins TRBV6-1 to TRBJ1-6; a possible D gene is TRBD1 (6 bases). CDR1 is MNHNS and CDR2 is SASEGT in the germline V gene. V lost 3 bases to trimming and J lost 9 bases, with 9 bases between them. The CDR3 length is 13 residues. In DNA form, the CDR3 reads TGTGCCAGCAGTGAGAGAGGGGGTTCACCCCTCCACTTT. Its translation is CASSERGGSPLHF.

The chain uses TRBV28 and TRBJ2-5; a possible D gene is TRBD1 (6 bases). V lost 6 bases, J lost 5 bases, and 19 bases lay in between. The germline CDR1 and CDR2 sequences are MDHEN and SYDVKM. The CDR3 loop spans 15 amino acids. CDR3 in DNA: TGTGCCAGCAGCGGGAACAGGGCTTGGGGGGAGACCCAGTACTTC. It yields the protein CASSGNRAWGETQYF.

This chain joins TRBV6-5 and TRBJ1-2; 10 nucleotides agree with TRBD1. Per the germline V gene, CDR1 is MNHEY and CDR2 is SVGAGI. The ends lost 0 bases at V and 4 bases at J; junction bases unmatched: 2. This CDR3 contains 15 residues. The CDR3 reads CASSYSTGGFYGYTF. The CDR3 nucleotides are TGTGCCAGCAGTTACTCGACAGGGGGCTTCTATGGCTACACCTTC.